The rows below give T cell receptor beta chains drawn from one sample of a study of blood T cell repertoires in COVID-19. Clones were sequenced by immunoSEQ multiplex PCR, and TCRdb holds only the in-frame ones, with some missing. The data hold 40,000 to 55,000 clones, with approximately 80% observed a single time. Input material: peripheral blood. The receptors were gathered from a human donor in a cohort sampled during active COVID-19. The CDR3 runs from the conserved cysteine through the conserved F or W. The D gene is left open where the match is weak. Part of the rows lack a size; the others show once, few, many or a class for expanded clones.

>NA|TRBV6-2/TRBV6-3|TRBJ1-1|NA
TGTGCCAGCAGTTCGCAGATGAACACTGAAGCTTTCTTT
CASSSQMNTEAFF
>NA|TRBV7-8|TRBJ2-7|NA
TGTGCCAGCAGCCCCCGCTGGTGGCGGGGCGTCCCCCACGAGCAGTACTTC
CASSPRWWRGVPHEQYF
>NA|TRBV15|TRBJ1-1|NA
TGTGCCACCAGCAGAGATGGCAGGTGGAACACTGAAGCTTTCTTT
CATSRDGRWNTEAFF
>TRBD1|TRBV19|TRBJ2-7|NA
TGTGCCAGTACCCAAAACAGGGGAACCTACGAGCAGTACTTC
CASTQNRGTYEQYF
>NA|TRBV28|TRBJ2-1|once
TGTGCCAGCAGTCCCGCCGGGGAAGACAATGAGCAGTTCTTC
CASSPAGEDNEQFF
>TRBD2|TRBV18|TRBJ2-7|NA
TGTGCCAGCTCACCACCGGGACTAGCCTCCGAGCAGTACTTC
CASSPPGLASEQYF
>NA|TRBV5-6|TRBJ2-5|NA
TGTGCCAGCAGCTTGCGGGAGACCCAGTACTTC
CASSLRETQYF
>TRBD1|TRBV5-6|TRBJ2-7|NA
TGTGCCAGCAGCTTACGGACAGGGGTCGAATACGAGCAGTACTTC
CASSLRTGVEYEQYF
>TRBD1|TRBV6-4|TRBJ1-2|NA
TGTGCCAGCAGTCAGGAGACAGGGGATAACTATGGCTACACCTTC
CASSQETGDNYGYTF
>TRBD1|TRBV18|TRBJ1-5|NA
TGTGCCAGCTCACCCGGACAGGGTGGACAGCCCCAGCATTTT
CASSPGQGGQPQHF
>TRBD2|TRBV6-6|TRBJ2-3|NA
TGTGCCAGCAACCCACTAGCGGGAGTACCAGATACGCAGTATTTT
CASNPLAGVPDTQYF
>NA|TRBV6-2/TRBV6-3|TRBJ1-1|NA
TGTGCCAGCAGTTACTCCAGGGCTCTCACTGAAGCTTTCTTT
CASSYSRALTEAFF
>NA|TRBV24-1|TRBJ2-3|once
TGTGCCACCAGTTCCAGGGGCACAGATACGCAGTATTTT
CATSSRGTDTQYF
>TRBD2|TRBV19|TRBJ2-3|NA
TGTGCCAGTAGTATAGATCTTAGGCCTAGCGGGAGGGATACGCAGTATTTT
CASSIDLRPSGRDTQYF
>TRBD1|TRBV9|TRBJ1-1|NA
TGTGCCAGCAGCGTTACCGGGACAGGGCCCACTGAAGCTTTCTTT
CASSVTGTGPTEAFF
>NA|TRBV3-1/TRBV3-2|TRBJ1-3|NA
TGTGCCAGCAGCTTACAGGGAACCGGAAACACCATATATTTT
CASSLQGTGNTIYF
>TRBD1|TRBV6-5|TRBJ2-5|NA
TGTGCCAGCAGTTACGGGACAGGGGGTCGAGAGACCCAGTACTTC
CASSYGTGGRETQYF
>NA|TRBV10-3|TRBJ1-5|NA
TGTGCCATCAGTGAGTCGGGAGGTTATCAGCCCCAGCATTTT
CAISESGGYQPQHF
>TRBD2|TRBV6-6|TRBJ2-7|once
TGTGCCAGCAGGAACATAGCGGGAGGAAGGGACGAGCAGTACTTC
CASRNIAGGRDEQYF